This entry features one TCR beta chain sequence. The antigen is undetermined. The study team obtained lesional scalp punch biopsies and peripheral blood from alopecia areata patients. PBMCs served as the source from which CD4+ and CD8+ T cells were sorted. These data are taken from a study of CD8+ T cells in alopecia areata. Reverse transcribed after extraction, RNA yielded cDNA as the sequencing template. Repertoires were generated with immunoSEQ multiplex PCR, while TCRdb's copy carries only in-frame clones and drops some. Of 120,000 to 150,000 clones in the sample, over 70% were seen once. Regarding the study as a whole: Higher clonality was seen in lesional scalp than in normal scalp, especially in alopecia totalis/universalis.

Looked up from germline, CDR1 is MGHRA and CDR2 is YSYEKL. This CDR3 comprises 14 residues. The ends were cut back, 3 bases at V and 3 bases at J, with 10 bases in the middle. The V gene is TRBV4-1, the J gene TRBJ2-3; no reliable D call. The sample was CD8+ T cells sorted from blood, taken at week 0. The clonotype was recovered from a human donor with alopecia areata. In DNA form, the CDR3 reads TGCGCCAGCAGCCACGCCGTGGGGACAGATACGCAGTATTTT. Its translation is CASSHAVGTDTQYF.